This T cell receptor beta chain was identified in a study of breast tumors, draining lymph nodes, adjacent tissues. Findings and caveats of the study: Tumors had less TCR diversity than lymph nodes, more than nontumor tissue. Most tumor T cells seemingly derive from lymph node, then expand in tumor.

Breast cancer patients provided tissue from their axillary draining lymph nodes. From germline, CDR1 is SGHTA and CDR2 FQGNSA. CDR3 length: 17 residues. Trimming cost V 4 bases and J 0 bases; bases outside gene matches: 5. Of note for this clonotype: Its antigen is currently unknown.

TCRdb redid the calling of the multiplex PCR reads with MiXCR, one entry per CDR3 protein. The sample shows 200,000 to 300,000 distinct CDR3 sequences, around 30% of them seen only once. The origin of this receptor is a female donor with breast cancer. Some clones in this sample may be carry-over from other donors' samples. Sequencing input: axillary lymph node tissue. The gene calls are TRBV7-2 and TRBJ1-5; 11 positions match TRBD1. The CDR3 sequence is CASSSPGTGGSNQPQHF. DNA for the CDR3: TGTGCCAGCAGCTCCCCCGGGACAGGGGGTAGCAATCAGCCCCAGCATTTT.